Listed here is a single T cell receptor (beta chain). Antigen specificity is unknown. Since a much larger clone is just one base distant, this may be a read error. RNA transcripts yielded amplified TCR beta CDR3 regions. The HTBI primer set drove a first-round RT-PCR of the TCR CDR3. A single record per CDR3 protein comes from TCRdb applying MiXCR to the multiplex PCR reads. The data show around 700,000 distinct CDR3 sequences, with 15% to 20% seen just once and over 15% held by the top ten. This record comes from a study of T cells in Graves' hyperthyroidism and ophthalmopathy. Participants, patients aged 18 to 65, had newly diagnosed hyperthyroidism with a duration under 2 months. When hyperthyroidism was first diagnosed, the blood sample was taken, preceding any ophthalmopathy symptoms. Findings and limits, study-wide: Progression to ophthalmopathy was predicted a median of approximately seven months early.

This clonotype originated in a woman aged 45-65 years with Graves' hyperthyroidism that later progressed to Graves' ophthalmopathy. The sample was blood.

As DNA, the CDR3 is TGCAGTGCGCCGGGGGGGACTAGCGGACACAATGAGCAGTTCTTC. Amino acid sequence: CSAPGGTSGHNEQFF. The chain recombines TRBV20-1 with TRBJ2-1; 11 bases match TRBD2. The CDR3 loop spans 15 amino acids. V gave up 6 bases and J gave up 5 bases; unmatched junction bases: 9. Germline V gene lookup returns CDR1 DFQATT and CDR2 SNEGSKA (reference sequence).